This T cell receptor (beta chain) is drawn from a study of cytomegalovirus exposure and HLA in healthy donors (TCRdb year 2017). In the study overall: An earlier analysis of approximately 640 of the donors reported more than 250 Gb of sequence data and roughly 100 million unique TCR beta sequences from roughly 180 million T cells. Approximately 310 gigabases of sequencing data and approximately 93 million unique TCR sequences were included in an early release covering about 620 HLA-typed donors. The genetic ancestry cluster associated with self-reported Caucasian donors included over 80% of the 398 genotyped donors. The study was designed to test whether signatures of past pathogen exposure could be identified by cataloging public T cell receptors. The T cell repertoires of 550 to 850 subjects were profiled by immunosequencing and related to cytomegalovirus serostatus. Besides the first cohort of 550 to 750 subjects, a separate validation cohort made up of about 120 different subjects was used. To predict cytomegalovirus infection status, the study combined high-throughput TCR immunosequencing, statistical association of individual TCRs with disease status, and machine learning. A later analysis re-analyzed previously published TCR beta repertoires from approximately 670 donors and added high-resolution HLA genotyping to study TCR occurrence patterns. Rather than using new phenotypic data, the later analysis identified candidate immune exposures from TCR beta sequences and from how often those sequences occurred across donors. In an earlier analysis of over 550 of the donors, high-throughput TCR beta sequencing was used to judge whether each TCR beta V gene segment behaved as functional or pseudogenic. Alongside the repertoire data, information on donor age, sex, ethnicity and CMV serostatus was compiled. In a later genetic analysis, genome-wide SNP genotypes for about 55% of the roughly 700 donors were used, and that subset was treated as a discovery cohort. Every discovery cohort repertoire had been produced on one sequencing platform. Both class I and class II loci were covered by HLA typing, at four-digit resolution. Typing coverage differed by locus: A, B, C, DRB1 and DQB1 were typed in about 629-640 donors, DQA1 in about 510, DPA1 in some 610, and DPB1 in around 440. About five DR-DQ haplotypes were treated as single units for association and clustering because of strong linkage in the cohort. Across around 400 genotyped donors of the cohort, an average of approximately 240,000 unique TCR beta nucleotide sequences per donor were sequenced, and 15% to 20% of those sequences were non-productive. Beyond this particular receptor, the publication reports: Most TCR sequences were observed very rarely across donors, whereas some public TCRs were present in many individuals. Only TCR beta chains were sequenced in this cohort, and the absence of alpha or paired-chain data limited detectable features. In a later genetic analysis, a missense DCLRE1C variant was associated with V-gene and J-gene trimming of TCR beta chains, and the association was replicated in an independent cohort. Compared with the roughly 700-donor mean, donors in an Asian-associated ancestry cluster had fewer N-insertions in productive TCRs, according to a later genetic analysis. The earlier analysis of about 600 of the donors excluded 15 to 20 rarely observed V segments, including chromosome 9 orphons, because counts were too low. In a later analysis, HLA-associated TCR beta chains showed more clonal expansion and lower generation probabilities than non-associated chains that were equally common. The only immune exposure information available for the cohort was CMV serostatus. Three of the identified cytomegalovirus-associated TCR beta chains were confirmed in vitro to be specific for cytomegalovirus antigens. A further reported finding was that TCR beta sequences accurately predicted the HLA-A and HLA-B alleles for most subjects in the first cohort. A group of highly shared sequence variants was considered likely to be a technical artifact of the sequencing pipeline. A later analysis associated roughly 17,000 TCR beta sequences with specific HLA alleles at a false discovery rate of 0.05. The authors suggested that the approach could potentially be generalized to other disease states and immunological phenotypes. The presence/absence analyses assumed that sequencing depth was roughly uniform across donors, and that assumption may not be true. A later analysis reported that several top co-occurrence clusters appeared linked to parvovirus B19, influenza, CMV and Epstein-Barr virus. A later analysis found that most CMV-associated TCR beta chains appeared HLA-restricted, with HLA associations seemingly driven largely by CMV exposure. In a later analysis, the rate of TCR association differed among HLA loci, with DRB1 alleles having the most associated TCRs and HLA-C alleles having the fewest. The classifier was reported to diagnose cytomegalovirus status with high specificity and sensitivity in both the original and validation cohorts. Because the 87-base-pair reads could not distinguish some IMGT-functional V segments, including TRBV6-2 and TRBV6-3, those segments were excluded. Linkage disequilibrium might explain the correlated functional status among segregating V segments, but an unknown experimental factor could not be ruled out. In an earlier analysis of about 600 of the donors, most TCR beta V segments appeared in productive rearrangements about 90% or about 30% of the time, broadly matching IMGT annotations. A total of fewer than 200 TCR beta chains were listed by the study as associated with cytomegalovirus. When HLA alleles, especially DR and DQ, strongly co-occurred, TCR associations were difficult to assign to individual alleles. Because some donors lacked HLA typing at each locus, the association tests relied only on the typed subset.

Remarks on this clone: It has no known antigen specificity. Base qualities are not recorded, but no much larger clone differs from it by a single base.

Library preparation was by the immunoSEQ multiplex PCR assay. The multiplex PCR relied on a mix of 60 forward primers for TCR Vbeta segments and 13 reverse primers for TCR Jbeta segments. The CDR3 region of rearranged TCR beta genes was amplified from genomic DNA with a multiplex PCR assay. On the Illumina HiSeq System, the amplified TCR beta libraries were sequenced as 87-base-pair reads. The study's processing was this. In a later analysis, roughly 80 million unique TCR beta chains were counted across the 650 to 700 repertoires, and around 11 million of these chains were shared by at least two donors. Raw reads were error-corrected and collapsed into unique sequences with a nearest-neighbor algorithm that merged closely related sequences to remove PCR and sequencing errors. To assign V, D and J gene segments, CDR3 sequences were aligned to IMGT reference sequences. Each retained sequence needed at least a six-nucleotide match to both a V gene segment and a J gene segment. A rearrangement was called productive if the CDR3 had no stop codons and remained in frame with V and J, and every other rearrangement was called non-productive. Following IMGT convention, CDR3 was defined as the stretch from the second conserved V-encoded cysteine to the conserved J-encoded phenylalanine. In an earlier analysis of roughly 610 of the donors, sequences lacking an unambiguous match to a single V gene segment were excluded. An earlier analysis of roughly 590 of the donors called V segments functional above 56.7% productive rearrangements and segregating when the between-donor standard deviation exceeded 5%. A statistical classification framework was developed to diagnose cytomegalovirus status using the catalog of TCR beta chain sequences. In a later analysis, V and J genes were assigned by comparing TCR nucleotide sequences against IMGT/GENE-DB human TR gene sequences. The TCRdist pipeline was used in a later analysis to assign CDR3 sequences and most-parsimonious VDJ recombination scenarios. A later analysis defined each TCR beta chain by its CDR3 amino acid sequence plus V-gene family, and excluded reads lacking a unique V-gene family. As a way to deal with suspected cross-contamination and a sequencing artifact, a later analysis dropped 450 to 600 nucleotide sequences that were highly shared and had low generation probability. A later analysis calculated a clonal expansion index for each public chain from normalized within-repertoire ranks of inferred template counts. A later analysis computed generation probabilities with a VDJ recombination model fitted to out-of-frame rearrangements, and checked the results against IGoR. In a later analysis, hypergeometric tests were used to score TCR-TCR, TCR-HLA and TCR-CMV co-occurrence, with a repertoire-size bias correction applied to TCR pairs. In a later analysis, false discovery rates were estimated by permuting HLA or CMV assignments 20 times. In a later analysis, co-occurring TCRs were grouped with DBSCAN, and TCRdist sequence similarity was added when clustering was performed within HLA-allele-positive subsets. For co-occurrence clustering, repertoires with fewer than 30,000 or more than 120,000 public chains were excluded, along with roughly 5 repertoires with anomalous nucleotide sharing. This is the immuneACCESS table as TCRdb keeps it, with only in-frame sequences that have V and J called. A part of the clones is gone; compared with another copy, unresolved V genes explain less than half, and the rest is unexplained. That table gives V, J and clone size, and the DNA gave D and trimming. In all, the sample holds some 130,000 clones, and approximately 82% of those were seen once. The ten largest clones capture 1.5% of the sample.

The cohort comprised around 700 healthy bone marrow donors. All cohort members were sampled while nominally healthy, although unrecorded immune exposures were likely present. The donor tested CMV seronegative and was one of the 352 seronegative cohort members. A peripheral blood sample was provided by each donor, and peripheral blood mononuclear cells were used for TCR beta sequencing. Genomic DNA was extracted from the blood cell samples with the Qiagen DNeasy Blood Extraction Kit. The germline V gene (reference sequence) gives CDR1 as MNHEY and CDR2 as SMNVEV. The CDR3, from cysteine to phenylalanine, totals 14 residues. Kept here is only the CDR3 DNA, which spans 42 bases and is read in frame from base 1. V lost 5 bases and J lost 4 bases; the stretch between them is 13 bases long.

This TCR was recovered from a female donor in good health and CMV-seronegative. Sequenced input: PBMCs. Recombination joined TRBV27 with TRBJ2-3, and possibly TRBD2, on 6 matching bases. This receptor carries the CDR3 CASSHSGEADTQYF. The nucleotides read TGTGCCAGCAGTCACTCGGGAGAAGCAGATACGCAGTATTTT.